These T cell receptor beta chains were read from a single sample in a study of shared clonotypes between healthy human individuals. Assay: immunoSEQ multiplex PCR; the TCRdb copy retains only in-frame clones and omits some. Here the sample spans some 1.5 million clones, 95% to 97% being singletons. The sequencing input was naive CD4+ T cells sorted from blood. These receptor sequences come from a man aged 30 to 45 in good health. Both conserved end residues are part of each CDR3. A D gene is named only where the DNA matches it firmly. Some rows mark clone size as missing; the rest say once, few, many or name a class of expanded clone.

NA	NA	TRBV5-6	TRBJ2-5	TGTGCCAGCAGCGCGCGGTTCCTCCAAGAGACCCAGTACTTC	CASSARFLQETQYF
NA	NA	TRBV5-1	TRBJ1-4	TGCGCCAGCAGCTTGGGGGTGTCTAATGAAAAACTGTTTTTT	CASSLGVSNEKLFF
once	NA	TRBV28	TRBJ2-7	TGTGCCAGCAGAGACTCCGGGACTGCCCCCGACGAGCAGTACTTC	CASRDSGTAPDEQYF
NA	NA	TRBV2	TRBJ2-3	TGTGCCAGCGGGGCTAGCGTCACAGATACGCAGTATTTT	CASGASVTDTQYF
NA	TRBD2	TRBV11-3	TRBJ2-3	TGTGCCAGCAGCTTAAGGTCCCAAGCGGGAGGCACAGATACGCAGTATTTT	CASSLRSQAGGTDTQYF
NA	NA	TRBV29-1	TRBJ2-1	TGCAGCGAACTCACTAGTGCCTACAATGAGCAGTTCTTC	CSELTSAYNEQFF
NA	TRBD1	TRBV7-9	TRBJ2-1	TGTGCCAGCAGCTCTAGACTGGGACAGGGGGCTGCGAATGAGCAGTTCTTC	CASSSRLGQGAANEQFF
NA	NA	TRBV9	TRBJ1-4	TGTGCCAGCAGCGTAGGGCATAGAAATGAAAAACTGTTTTTT	CASSVGHRNEKLFF
NA	TRBD2	TRBV9	TRBJ2-7	TGTGCCAGCAGCGTAGCTACTAGCGGGAGAGTCGAGCAGTACTTC	CASSVATSGRVEQYF
NA	NA	TRBV28	TRBJ2-7	TGTGCCAGCAACGCACCCGGGACGGAGGAGGACGAGCAGTACTTC	CASNAPGTEEDEQYF
NA	NA	TRBV5-1	TRBJ2-2	TGCGCCAGCAGCTTGGAAGGGGCGGCCCGGAACACCGGGGAGCTGTTTTTT	CASSLEGAARNTGELFF
NA	TRBD2	TRBV7-8	TRBJ2-7	TGTGCCAGCAGCCCAATGCTGGTCAGCGGGGGATTCTACGAGCAGTACTTC	CASSPMLVSGGFYEQYF
NA	NA	TRBV11-3	TRBJ2-5	TGTGCCAGCAGCTTAGCTTACGGGGACGACGAGACCCAGTACTTC	CASSLAYGDDETQYF
NA	NA	TRBV29-1	TRBJ2-3	TGCAGCGCCGGGACATTGGTCACAGATACGCAGTATTTT	CSAGTLVTDTQYF
NA	NA	TRBV5-5	TRBJ2-7	TGTGCCAGCACTACAGGTCTAGCGCCCTACGAGCAGTACTTC	CASTTGLAPYEQYF
NA	TRBD1	TRBV5-4	TRBJ1-1	TGTGCCAGCAGCTTGGCTCAGACAGGGATTCAAGCTTTCTTT	CASSLAQTGIQAFF
NA	NA	TRBV6-1	TRBJ2-5	TGTGCCAGCAGTAGACAGAGTCCAGGGGTAGAGACCCAGTACTTC	CASSRQSPGVETQYF
NA	TRBD2	TRBV2	TRBJ2-3	TGTGCCAGCAGTGAACGAGCTGGCGGGAGTACAGATACGCAGTATTTT	CASSERAGGSTDTQYF
NA	NA	TRBV28	TRBJ2-7	TGTGCCAGCATTAGTTCCAGCTCCTACGAGCAGTACTTC	CASISSSSYEQYF
NA	NA	TRBV28	TRBJ1-5	TGTGCCAGCAGCCCAATCCTCTATAGCAATCAGCCCCAGCATTTT	CASSPILYSNQPQHF
NA	NA	TRBV4-2	TRBJ2-7	TGTGCCAGCAGCCCTACGGACTCCTACGAGCAGTACTTC	CASSPTDSYEQYF
NA	TRBD1	TRBV6-5	TRBJ2-7	TGTGCCAGCAGTCGGGACAGGCCCTCAGAGCAGTACTTC	CASSRDRPSEQYF
NA	NA	TRBV7-9	TRBJ2-3	TGTGCCAGCAGCTTGTTGAGGCGGGGTAGCACAGATACGCAGTATTTT	CASSLLRRGSTDTQYF
NA	NA	TRBV2	TRBJ2-3	TGTGCCAGCAATTCCCGGCCGTGGCCCTTCACAGATACGCAGTATTTT	CASNSRPWPFTDTQYF
NA	TRBD1	TRBV5-4	TRBJ1-4	TGTGCCAGCACTTTTGCGGATGGACAGGGTGCCGAAAAACTGTTTTTT	CASTFADGQGAEKLFF
NA	NA	TRBV30	TRBJ1-2	TGTGCCTGGAAGAACAGGGATTCTTATGGCTACACCTTC	CAWKNRDSYGYTF
NA	TRBD1	TRBV7-6	TRBJ2-7	TGTGCCAGCAGCTCCTCCGGACAGGGCTACGAGCAGTACTTC	CASSSSGQGYEQYF
NA	NA	TRBV28	TRBJ1-3	TGTGCCAGCAGCCCAGGGACGACTCCCGTCAAGTTT	CASSPGTTPVKF
NA	NA	TRBV6-5	TRBJ2-2	TGTGCCAGCAGTTACTTGAGGGGATACACCGGGGAGCTGTTTTTT	CASSYLRGYTGELFF
NA	NA	TRBV18	TRBJ1-3	TGTGCCAGCCCGCACCCGGACTCCAGCTCTGGAAACACCATATATTTT	CASPHPDSSSGNTIYF
NA	NA	TRBV18	TRBJ2-3	TGTGCCAGCTCACCACGAAGCGCAGATACGCAGTATTTT	CASSPRSADTQYF
NA	NA	TRBV28	TRBJ2-7	TGTGCCAGCCACGGGTCCTACGAGCAGTACTTC	CASHGSYEQYF
NA	TRBD2	TRBV9	TRBJ2-2	TGTGCCAGCAGCGTGACAACCGGGACTAGCGGGATTTACACCGGGGAGCTGTTTTTT	CASSVTTGTSGIYTGELFF
NA	NA	TRBV5-1	TRBJ2-3	TGCGCCAGCAGCTTGGTTCAGTTCACAGATACGCAGTATTTT	CASSLVQFTDTQYF
NA	NA	TRBV29-1	TRBJ2-5	TGCAGCGTTCGAGGGGGTAAAACCCAGTACTTC	CSVRGGKTQYF
NA	NA	TRBV7-8	TRBJ1-1	TGTGCCAGCAGCTTCGACCCATCCGAAGCTTTCTTT	CASSFDPSEAFF
NA	NA	TRBV6-1	TRBJ2-1	TGTGCCAGCACCACCCCAAGGGGGACCTGGCATGAGCAGTTCTTC	CASTTPRGTWHEQFF
NA	TRBD2	TRBV6-6	TRBJ2-1	TGTGCCAGCAGTGCGACGGGACTAGCGGGAGGGGGCAGTAAGTTCTTC	CASSATGLAGGGSKFF
NA	TRBD1	TRBV29-1	TRBJ1-1	TGCAGCGTCCGACAGGGCGCGGCGGGTAACACTGAAGCTTTCTTT	CSVRQGAAGNTEAFF
NA	NA	TRBV11-2	TRBJ1-4	TGTGCCAGCAGCCGGGGGGTCAGAAATGAAAAACTGTTTTTT	CASSRGVRNEKLFF
NA	NA	TRBV11-3	TRBJ2-2	TGTGCCAGCAGCCCAGGCCAGGGGAATACCGGGGAGCTGTTTTTT	CASSPGQGNTGELFF
NA	TRBD2	TRBV29-1	TRBJ2-7	TGCAGCGTTGGGAAACTAGCGGGAGAATACGAGCAGTACTTC	CSVGKLAGEYEQYF
NA	NA	TRBV5-1	TRBJ2-7	TGCGCCAGCAGCCCCCGGGACCCAAGCTCCTACGAGCAGTACTTC	CASSPRDPSSYEQYF